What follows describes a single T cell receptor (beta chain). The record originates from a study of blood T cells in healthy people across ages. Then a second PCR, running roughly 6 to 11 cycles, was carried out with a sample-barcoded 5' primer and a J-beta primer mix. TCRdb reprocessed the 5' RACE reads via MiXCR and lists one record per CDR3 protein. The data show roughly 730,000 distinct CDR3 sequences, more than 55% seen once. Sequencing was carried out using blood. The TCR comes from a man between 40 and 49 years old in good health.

CDR3 loop: CASRTAESPYGYTF. Written as DNA, the CDR3 is TGTGCCAGCAGGACGGCAGAGTCGCCATATGGCTACACCTTC. The rearrangement links TRBV6-6 to TRBJ1-2; D unresolved. Germline V gene data show CDR1 as MNHNY and CDR2 as SVGAGI (reference sequence). Trimming stripped 6 bases from V and 5 bases from J, with 16 bases between. This CDR3 spans 14 amino acids.